A selection of T cell receptor beta chains follows, all from one sample in a study of breast tumors, draining lymph nodes, adjacent tissues. Each CDR3 protein gets one entry after TCRdb re-called the multiplex PCR reads with MiXCR. In the table there are over 100,000 distinct CDR3 sequences, more than 20% of which are singletons. Input material: axillary lymph node tissue. The receptors come from a female donor with breast cancer. Some clones in this sample may be carry-over from other donors' samples. The CDR3 runs from the conserved cysteine through the conserved F or W. The order of the fields is J gene, clone size, V gene, D gene, CDR3 protein. A D gene is named only where the DNA matches it firmly. The size of a clone is reported for some rows only, either as once, few or many, or as a class for expanded clones.

j_gene: TRBJ2-7; abundance: many; v_gene: TRBV7-8; d_gene: TRBD1; CDR3aa: CASSWDRKYEQYF
j_gene: TRBJ2-2; abundance: NA; v_gene: TRBV4-3; d_gene: TRBD1; CDR3aa: CASSFAPGQENTGELFF
j_gene: TRBJ1-6; abundance: many; v_gene: TRBV28; d_gene: NA; CDR3aa: CASMGGNSPLHF
j_gene: TRBJ1-2; abundance: many; v_gene: TRBV7-3; d_gene: TRBD1; CDR3aa: CANSPGGGYGYTF
j_gene: TRBJ2-7; abundance: NA; v_gene: TRBV7-2; d_gene: NA; CDR3aa: CASSFQHGSSYEQHF
j_gene: TRBJ2-7; abundance: many; v_gene: TRBV20-1; d_gene: TRBD2; CDR3aa: CSVPRASGTYEQYF
j_gene: TRBJ2-3; abundance: few; v_gene: TRBV28; d_gene: NA; CDR3aa: CASSFPGAPDTQYF
j_gene: TRBJ1-6; abundance: many; v_gene: TRBV7-9; d_gene: NA; CDR3aa: CASSLEANSPLHF
j_gene: TRBJ2-6; abundance: many; v_gene: TRBV6-5; d_gene: NA; CDR3aa: CASSGTSGANVLTF
j_gene: TRBJ2-3; abundance: few; v_gene: TRBV12-3/TRBV12-4; d_gene: NA; CDR3aa: CASSFLGGPDTQYF
j_gene: TRBJ2-5; abundance: many; v_gene: TRBV12-3/TRBV12-4; d_gene: TRBD2; CDR3aa: CASGSGMGETQYF
j_gene: TRBJ1-5; abundance: many; v_gene: TRBV2; d_gene: NA; CDR3aa: CASMAGEDQPQHF
j_gene: TRBJ2-2; abundance: NA; v_gene: TRBV4-2; d_gene: NA; CDR3aa: CASSQDEGGGDTEELFF
j_gene: TRBJ1-2; abundance: many; v_gene: TRBV15; d_gene: NA; CDR3aa: CATSRETANYGYTF
j_gene: TRBJ2-5; abundance: many; v_gene: TRBV5-8; d_gene: NA; CDR3aa: CASSLSGSPETQYF
j_gene: TRBJ2-1; abundance: NA; v_gene: TRBV6-6; d_gene: NA; CDR3aa: CASSQAHPRLKEQFF
j_gene: TRBJ2-1; abundance: many; v_gene: TRBV29-1; d_gene: NA; CDR3aa: CSAQGGQYNEQFF
j_gene: TRBJ2-3; abundance: many; v_gene: TRBV5-4; d_gene: NA; CDR3aa: CASSFTGSGGDTQYF
j_gene: TRBJ2-2; abundance: many; v_gene: TRBV14; d_gene: TRBD2; CDR3aa: CASSRTSLGELFF
j_gene: TRBJ2-1; abundance: many; v_gene: TRBV6-1; d_gene: TRBD1; CDR3aa: CASTPGTGIYNEQFF
j_gene: TRBJ2-1; abundance: many; v_gene: TRBV3-1; d_gene: NA; CDR3aa: CASSQDNGDNEQFF
j_gene: TRBJ1-5; abundance: many; v_gene: TRBV7-2; d_gene: TRBD1; CDR3aa: CASSLGTGVPADQPQHF
j_gene: TRBJ2-3; abundance: many; v_gene: TRBV20-1; d_gene: NA; CDR3aa: CSATGTGGSTDTQYF